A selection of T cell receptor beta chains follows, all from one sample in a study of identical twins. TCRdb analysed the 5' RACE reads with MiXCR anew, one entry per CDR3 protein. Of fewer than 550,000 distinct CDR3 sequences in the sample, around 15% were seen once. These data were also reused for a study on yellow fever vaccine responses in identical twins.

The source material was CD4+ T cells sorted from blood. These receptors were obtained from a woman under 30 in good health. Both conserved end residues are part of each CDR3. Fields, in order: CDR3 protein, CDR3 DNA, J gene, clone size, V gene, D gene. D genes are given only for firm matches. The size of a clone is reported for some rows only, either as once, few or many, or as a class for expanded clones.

CASSLTTGFVFF,TGTGCCAGCAGCCTGACGACGGGATTCGTGTTTTTT,TRBJ1-4,few,TRBV28,NA
CASSVGSGGANEQFF,TGTGCCAGCAGTGTTGGTAGCGGGGGGGCCAATGAGCAGTTCTTC,TRBJ2-1,many,TRBV6-4,TRBD2
CASSFSGVVGETQYF,TGTGCCAGCAGCTTCTCGGGAGTTGTAGGAGAGACCCAGTACTTC,TRBJ2-5,few,TRBV11-2,NA
CASRKAGDSGQPQHF,TGCGCCAGCCGAAAAGCAGGGGATTCCGGACAGCCCCAGCATTTT,TRBJ1-5,NA,TRBV5-1,NA
CASSQDSTVETQYF,TGCGCCAGCAGCCAAGACTCGACGGTTGAGACCCAGTACTTC,TRBJ2-5,NA,TRBV4-1,NA
CASSSRELKYTEAFF,TGTGCCAGTAGTTCGCGGGAGTTGAAGTATACTGAAGCTTTCTTT,TRBJ1-1,NA,TRBV19,NA
CASSLWEGNTQYF,TGCGCCAGCAGCCTATGGGAGGGCAATACGCAGTATTTT,TRBJ2-3,NA,TRBV5-1,TRBD2
CASSSLGGALDEQFF,TGTGCCAGCAGTTCTTTAGGGGGCGCTTTGGATGAGCAGTTCTTC,TRBJ2-1,many,TRBV28,TRBD1
CASSPRGQVNTGELFF,TGCGCCAGCAGCCCGAGGGGACAGGTGAACACCGGGGAGCTGTTTTTT,TRBJ2-2,NA,TRBV5-1,TRBD1
CASRTRGISSYNEQFF,TGTGCCAGCAGGACCAGGGGGATCAGCTCCTACAATGAGCAGTTCTTC,TRBJ2-1,few,TRBV5-6,TRBD1
CASSPRLAGGYNEQFF,TGTGCCAGCAGTCCTAGACTAGCGGGGGGTTACAATGAGCAGTTCTTC,TRBJ2-1,many,TRBV27,TRBD2
CASSLAGGLTYEQYF,TGTGCCAGCAGCTTAGCGGGGGGCTTAACCTACGAGCAGTACTTC,TRBJ2-7,few,TRBV7-8,NA
CASSMSAGTSGRGNTGELFF,TGTGCCAGTAGTATGAGTGCTGGGACTAGCGGGAGAGGGAACACCGGGGAGCTGTTTTTT,TRBJ2-2,NA,TRBV19,TRBD2
CASSLVRSPNNEQFF,TGTGCCAGCAGCTTAGTCCGATCCCCGAACAATGAGCAGTTCTTC,TRBJ2-1,few,TRBV7-6,NA